This T cell receptor (beta chain) was observed in a study of shared clonotypes between healthy human individuals. V was cut by 4 bases and J by 8 bases, with 11 bases left in between. CDR1 and CDR2 (germline): ENHRY, SYGVKD. The CDR3 is 12 residues long. This table comes from immunoSEQ multiplex PCR, and its TCRdb copy is limited to in-frame clones, with some not included. This table holds about 2.4 million clones, around 90% found once. Healthy HIV-negative adults with no recent acute infections or vaccinations were recruited as donors. Memory CD4+ cells were the fraction left after CD45RA+ naive selection.

Material: naive CD4+ T cells sorted from blood. This sample's subset: CD45RA+ positively selected. The chain uses TRBV10-3 and TRBJ1-2, with D unresolved. This TCR came from a man between 18 and 35 years old in good health. The CDR3 DNA sequence: TGTGCCATCAGTGGGGAGGGAGGAGGCTACACCTTC. It is translated as CAISGEGGGYTF.